These 29 T cell receptor beta chains were all obtained from the same sample, sequenced in a study of vaccination and CD4 T cells after COVID-19 (dated by TCRdb to between 2021 and 2024). The library was prepared using PCR. These reads were obtained on an Illumina iSeq 100. DNA from cultured CD4+ T cells was subjected to TCR sequencing with the Oncomine TCR Beta short-read assay at the Johns Hopkins FTIC core. TCRdb reworked the public reads: Q25 trimming with fastp, MiXCR clone assembly, productive beta chains retained. CDR3 protein duplicates are merged, each entry listing the most common genes and DNA. The sample table contains over 10,000 distinct CDR3 sequences; only one count was recorded for about 50% of them. The ten largest account for 30% of the sample. Antigen specificity for these receptors is unknown. In the paper's terms, the treatment or condition label means: roughly 10-day PBMC culture with coronavirus spike peptide pools or control peptides (ViraFEST assay).

Sequences were obtained from CD4+ T cells from blood, cultured in vitro. Receptors originate from a human donor who had recovered from COVID-19.

This clonotype was picked up a small number of times. This chain links TRBV7-2 with TRBJ1-3, with 9 bases matching TRBD1. The CDR3 totals 13 residues. Germline lookup yields CDR1 SGHTA and CDR2 FQGNSA. The CDR3 is CATQGQGGNTIYF. The CDR3, as DNA: TGTGCTACCCAGGGACAGGGTGGTAACACCATATATTTT.

This chain connects TRBV24-1 to TRBJ2-3; D may be TRBD1 (7 bases). Germline loops: CDR1 KGHDR, CDR2 SFDVKD. There are 16 residues in the CDR3. V was cut by 7 bases and J by 4 bases, with 20 bases left in between. The CDR3 sequence is CATRSGGGAGPDTQYF. The CDR3 bases are TGTGCCACCAGGAGTGGAGGGGGCGCTGGCCCAGATACGCAGTATTTT.

The table lists this clonotype with a few counts. The gene calls are TRBV27 and TRBJ1-5; D is unresolved. The CDR3 has 15 amino acids. Trimming cost V 2 bases and J 0 bases, with 8 bases left between them. Germline CDR1 reads MNHEY; CDR2 reads SMNVEV (reference sequence). This CDR3 reads CASSLDGYSNQPQHF. The CDR3 bases are TGTGCCAGCAGTTTAGACGGGTATAGCAATCAGCCCCAGCATTTT.

This rearrangement joins TRBV7-8 to TRBJ2-1, with TRBD2 matching over 10 bases. The CDR3 is 17 residues long. V trimming: 1 base; J trimming: 6 bases; junction bases outside the gene matches: 9. The germline CDR1 and CDR2 sequences are SGHVS and FQNEAQ. The CDR3, as DNA: TGTGCCAGCAGCTTAGGGCAAGCGGGGGGGTCGGGCAATGAGCAGTTCTTC. As protein: CASSLGQAGGSGNEQFF.

The sample holds one count of this clonotype. V is TRBV4-1 and J is TRBJ2-7; 11 bases fit TRBD1. This CDR3 has 16 amino acids. The germline CDR1 and CDR2 sequences are MGHRA and YSYEKL. J gave up 5 bases and V 1 base, and 7 bases lay outside the gene matches. The CDR3 DNA follows: TGCGCCAGCAGCCAAGGTTGGACAGGGGGCGCCGACGAGCAGTACTTC. Protein: CASSQGWTGGADEQYF.

V is TRBV25-1 and J is TRBJ1-2; perhaps TRBD1 as D (5 bases). V was pared by 3 bases and J by 4 bases, with 9 bases between. The CDR3 covers 13 residues. Germline V gives CDR1 MGHDK, CDR2 SYGVNS. CDR3 nucleotides: TGTGCCAGCAGTGAGGGCAGGGCCTATGGCTACACCTTC. Its protein product is CASSEGRAYGYTF.

The chain joins TRBV6-2 or TRBV6-3 to TRBJ1-2; 8 bases agree with TRBD1. This CDR3 comprises 16 residues. Per germline, CDR1 MNHEY and CDR2 SVGEGT. The V and J ends lost 2 bases and 6 bases, in that order; junction bases with no gene match: 11. CDR3 bases: TGTGCCAGCAGTTACGGGGCCAGGGGGCTCTTTGATGGCTACACCTTC. This sequence encodes CASSYGARGLFDGYTF.

This clonotype was detected only once. The rearrangement uses TRBV7-2 and TRBJ1-1; D is uncertain. This CDR3 has 12 residues. Germline V gene sequence: CDR1 SGHTA, CDR2 FQGNSA. V was clipped by 3 bases and J by 6 bases, with 8 bases between them. The CDR3 sequence is CASSLGLAEAFF. DNA of the CDR3: TGTGCCAGCAGCTTGGGTTTGGCTGAAGCTTTCTTT.

This clonotype was counted a few times. The chain is built from TRBV7-3 and TRBJ1-6; a possible D gene is TRBD1 (5 bases). V was pared by 2 bases and J by 10 bases, with 9 bases between. CDR1 and CDR2 from the germline V gene are SGHTA and FQGTGA. There are 13 residues in the CDR3. The CDR3 reads CASSLGSGSPLHF. CDR3 DNA: TGTGCCAGCAGCTTAGGGTCAGGGTCACCCCTCCACTTT.

The V and J genes are TRBV10-3 and TRBJ2-7; 9 bases are a match to TRBD1. The V gene end was trimmed by 3 bases and the J gene end by 2 bases; junction bases not matched to a gene: 14. Germline V gene data show CDR1 as ENHRY and CDR2 as SYGVKD. This CDR3 spans 18 amino acids. In nucleotides, the CDR3 is TGTGCCATCAGTGAATCGACAGGGGGAATGCCCCGACCCTACGAGCAGTACTTC. It translates to CAISESTGGMPRPYEQYF.

This clonotype has just a few counts. This chain links TRBV24-1 with TRBJ1-3; 8 nucleotides agree with TRBD1. CDR3 length: 17 residues. The ends lost 8 bases at V and 1 base at J; junction bases unmatched: 12. Germline V CDR1 and CDR2: KGHDR, SFDVKD. In DNA form, the CDR3 reads TGTGCCACCAACCTTCACCCAGGGGGCAGGTCTGGAAACACCATATATTTT. Amino acid sequence: CATNLHPGGRSGNTIYF.

This clonotype was detected only once. The chain combines TRBV5-4 with TRBJ2-3; D possibly uses TRBD1 or TRBD2 (5 bases each). Germline CDR1 is SGHNT and CDR2 is YYREEE (reference sequence). The CDR3 is 14 amino acids. Trimming removed 4 bases at V and 6 bases at J, with 15 bases between. CDR3 amino acids: CASSPQLGVDTQYF. The CDR3 DNA is TGTGCCAGCAGCCCCCAACTAGGGGTCGATACGCAGTATTTT.

V gene TRBV2 combines with J gene TRBJ1-5; no clear D gene. Germline CDR1 and CDR2: SNHLY and FYNNEI. The CDR3 runs 14 residues. V lost 4 bases to trimming and J lost 5 bases, with 12 bases between them. Written as DNA, the CDR3 is TGTGCCAGCAGTGGGGTGCGGTGGGATCAGCCCCAGCATTTT. Protein product: CASSGVRWDQPQHF.

This chain uses TRBV6-2 or TRBV6-3 with TRBJ1-1, with no clear D. Trimming took off 4 bases at V and 5 bases at J, with 14 bases between the two ends. Looked up from germline, CDR1 is MNHEY and CDR2 is SVGEGT. This CDR3 contains 14 residues. CDR3 in DNA: TGTGCCAGCAGTTCCCCAGGCCCTGGGACTGAAGCTTTCTTT. Translated, it gives CASSSPGPGTEAFF.

This clonotype was seen more than once but under ten times. The rearrangement uses TRBV20-1 and TRBJ2-1; a possible D gene is TRBD2 (6 bases). V was shortened by 1 base and J by 10 bases, with 23 bases between the two germline ends. The CDR3 extends over 16 amino acids. Germline values: CDR1 DFQATT, CDR2 SNEGSKA (reference sequence). CDR3 region: CSARGIGGFPLGEQFF. The CDR3 nucleotides read TGCAGTGCTAGAGGAATCGGAGGGTTCCCGCTGGGGGAGCAGTTCTTC.

The chain uses TRBV19 and TRBJ2-3; 15 nucleotides agree with TRBD2. The V segment lost 7 bases and the J segment 6 bases; nucleotides outside the gene matches: 8. The CDR3 totals 16 residues. Germline CDR1 LNHDA, CDR2 SQIVND (reference sequence). CDR3 coding DNA: TGTGCCAGTATGGATGGACTAGCGGGGGGGAGGGATACGCAGTATTTT. Protein product: CASMDGLAGGRDTQYF.

This clonotype occurred a few times. The chain uses TRBV20-1 and TRBJ2-3; D not certain. CDR3 size: 12 residues. Germline values: CDR1 DFQATT, CDR2 SNEGSKA (reference sequence). With 3 bases removed from V and 0 bases from J, the gap between germline ends came to 4 bases. The CDR3 reads CSASPSTDTQYF. CDR3 coding DNA: TGCAGTGCTAGTCCTAGCACAGATACGCAGTATTTT.

This clonotype occurred a few times. The chain combines TRBV15 with TRBJ1-1; tentative D call: TRBD1 (6 bases). Deletions cut 0 bases from V and 5 bases from J, with 13 bases between. The CDR3 sequence is 15 residues long. Germline V gene lookup returns CDR1 LNHNV and CDR2 YYDKDF (reference sequence). The CDR3 DNA reads TGTGCCACCAGCAGAGATCGGCAGGGGAGGACTGAAGCTTTCTTT. Amino acid sequence: CATSRDRQGRTEAFF. The full variable domain, completed using reference TRBV15 and TRBJ1-1, is DAMVIQNPRYQVTQFGKPVTLSCSQTLNHNVMYWYQQKSSQAPKLLFHYYDKDFNNEADTPDNFQSRRPNTSFCFLDIRSPGLGDTAMYLCATSRDRQGRTEAFFGQGTRLTVV.

The chain has TRBV2 and TRBJ2-3; 15 bases are shared with TRBD2. Germline V lookup: CDR1 SNHLY, CDR2 FYNNEI. V gave up 4 bases and J gave up 7 bases; unmatched junction bases: 3. The CDR3 loop spans 15 amino acids. The CDR3 is CASSGTSGRGNTQYF. The CDR3, as DNA: TGTGCCAGCAGTGGGACTAGCGGGAGGGGGAATACGCAGTATTTT.

The V call is TRBV5-4, the J call TRBJ1-2; perhaps TRBD1 as D (6 bases). Germline assignment: CDR1 SGHNT and CDR2 YYREEE (reference sequence). The CDR3 consists of 16 residues. The ends were cut back, 1 base at V and 5 bases at J, with 18 bases in the middle. In nucleotides, the CDR3 is TGTGCCAGCAGCTTGCCGCCCCTCGGGGGCGGATATGGCTACACCTTC. Translated, it gives CASSLPPLGGGYGYTF.

This clonotype was counted once. The rearrangement joins TRBV30 to TRBJ2-3, with D unresolved. V dropped 2 bases and J dropped 5 bases, with 8 bases sitting between them. Per germline, CDR1 GTSNPN and CDR2 SVGIG (reference sequence). This CDR3 has 12 residues. In DNA, the CDR3 is TGTGCCTGGAGTACCCGCCGAGATACGCAGTATTTT. It is translated as CAWSTRRDTQYF.

The chain carries TRBV6-2 or TRBV6-3 and TRBJ1-1; the D is unclear. The CDR3 loop spans 12 amino acids. Per the germline V gene, CDR1 is MNHEY and CDR2 is SVGEGT. V gave up 6 bases and J gave up 6 bases, with 11 bases separating them. CDR3 loop: CASSQVSSEAFF. The CDR3 nucleotides are TGTGCCAGCAGCCAGGTATCCTCTGAAGCTTTCTTT.

This clonotype was observed a few times. The chain couples TRBV19 to TRBJ1-6, with D possibly TRBD1 on 6 matching bases. V was clipped by 5 bases and J by 9 bases, with 20 bases between them. Germline V CDR1 and CDR2: LNHDA, SQIVND (reference sequence). This CDR3 spans 16 amino acids. This CDR3 is CASSSTDRLLGSPLHF. CDR3 nucleotide sequence: TGTGCCAGTAGTTCCACGGACAGACTTCTTGGTTCACCCCTCCACTTT.

The chain couples TRBV6-1 to TRBJ1-1; TRBD1 matches 7 bases. The germline V gene has CDR1 MNHNS and CDR2 SASEGT. Trimming removed 4 bases from V and 5 bases from J; junction bases left unmatched: 10. The CDR3 is made up of 15 amino acids. Written as DNA, the CDR3 is TGTGCCAGCAGTGCCTCAGGGGGGGGGGGAACTGAAGCTTTCTTT. Protein sequence: CASSASGGGGTEAFF.

In its sample, this clonotype was seen a few times. The chain has TRBV2 and TRBJ1-5; 7 bases are shared with TRBD1. Looked up from germline, CDR1 is SNHLY and CDR2 is FYNNEI. The J segment lost 3 bases and the V segment lost 6 bases, leaving 5 bases of the junction unmatched. The CDR3 consists of 14 residues. CDR3 DNA sequence: TGTGCCAGCAGGGACACAGGGGCCAATCAGCCCCAGCATTTT. It is translated as CASRDTGANQPQHF.

The rearrangement joins TRBV18 to TRBJ2-3; D is possibly TRBD1 (6 bases). The length of the CDR3 is 15 residues. The V gene lost 5 bases and the J gene lost 5 bases, with 17 bases spanning the gap. The germline gives CDR1 KGHSH, CDR2 LQKENI. DNA for the CDR3: TGTGCCAGCTCAACGCGTCAGGGGATACAAGATACGCAGTATTTT. It is translated as CASSTRQGIQDTQYF.

V and J are TRBV20-1 and TRBJ2-3; 7 nucleotides match TRBD2. Trimming removed 1 base from V and 2 bases from J; junction bases left unmatched: 3. The V gene's germline CDR1 is DFQATT and CDR2 SNEGSKA (reference sequence). This CDR3 has 14 residues. CDR3 sequence: CSARGTSPTDTQYF. The CDR3 nucleotides are TGCAGTGCTAGAGGGACTAGTCCCACAGATACGCAGTATTTT.

This rearrangement joins TRBV20-1 to TRBJ1-2, with D maybe TRBD1 (5 bases). V shed 0 bases and J shed 4 bases, with 12 bases lying between them. Germline values: CDR1 DFQATT, CDR2 SNEGSKA (reference sequence). The CDR3 runs to 14 residues. The CDR3 reads CSARDPLGGYGYTF. DNA for the CDR3: TGCAGTGCTAGAGATCCCCTCGGGGGCTATGGCTACACCTTC.

V and J are TRBV20-1 and TRBJ2-7; 10 nucleotides match TRBD2. Germline CDR1 is DFQATT and CDR2 is SNEGSKA (reference sequence). J was trimmed by 1 base and V by 2 bases; bases with no gene match: 14. The CDR3 has 18 residues. CDR3 bases: TGCAGTGCTAGATACCACTTTGAGACTAGCGGGCCATCCTACGAGCAGTACTTC. Translation gives CSARYHFETSGPSYEQYF.